Shown below are 30 T cell receptor beta chains from a single sample sequenced in a study of T cell repertoires in cytomegalovirus infection. MiXCR was run by TCRdb on the reads, yielding one entry per CDR3 protein. The profile covers about 310,000 distinct CDR3 sequences, with around a quarter appearing a single time and 10% to 15% taken by the ten largest. These receptors' targets are unknown. The source was cultured PBMCs, collected from culture after CMV antigen stimulation. Receptor source: a human donor in good health (CMV status not recorded). Some clones in this sample may be carry-over from other donors' samples.

The chain couples TRBV6-1 to TRBJ1-2; D gene ambiguous. Germline V gives CDR1 MNHNS, CDR2 SASEGT. The length of the CDR3 is 12 residues. The V end was cut by 5 bases, the J end by 8 bases, with 12 bases between. CDR3 in DNA: TGTGCCAGCAGTCCCAGCTTTCAGGGCTACACCTTC. Translated, it gives CASSPSFQGYTF.

This clonotype was observed at least ten times. V is TRBV7-6 and J is TRBJ1-3; a possible D gene is TRBD1 (6 bases). CDR3 length equals 14 residues. Germline values: CDR1 SGHVS, CDR2 FNYEAQ. The V gene lost 4 bases and the J gene lost 1 base, with 8 bases spanning the gap. CDR3 DNA: TGTGCCAGCAGCTACGACAGGTCTGGAAACACCATATATTTT. Translating it yields CASSYDRSGNTIYF.

This sequence joins TRBV19 and TRBJ1-2, with D tentatively TRBD1 (5 bases). This CDR3 region has 14 residues. V lost 8 bases, J lost 2 bases, and 15 bases lay in between. Germline V gene sequence: CDR1 LNHDA, CDR2 SQIVND (reference sequence). The CDR3: CASRPGPKNYGYTF. For the CDR3, the DNA is TGTGCCAGTCGTCCGGGGCCGAAAAACTATGGCTACACCTTC.

This rearrangement joins TRBV19 to TRBJ1-1, with D hard to call. Germline V gene data show CDR1 as LNHDA and CDR2 as SQIVND (reference sequence). This CDR3 has 14 amino acids. V was pared by 2 bases and J by 2 bases, with 9 bases between. CDR3 coding DNA: TGTGCCAGTAGTATATCTCCGGTAAACACTGAAGCTTTCTTT. Its translation: CASSISPVNTEAFF.

The gene calls are TRBV28 and TRBJ1-1; no clear D gene. This CDR3 spans 12 amino acids. Germline V lookup: CDR1 MDHEN, CDR2 SYDVKM. The V gene lost 7 bases and the J gene lost 1 base, with 7 bases spanning the gap. This CDR3 reads CASTDRNTEAFF. As DNA, the CDR3 is TGTGCCAGCACCGACCGGAACACTGAAGCTTTCTTT.

This clonotype was found many times. This CDR3 is CASSLAGSNEQFF. CDR3 DNA: TGTGCCAGCAGCTTAGCAGGTAGCAATGAGCAGTTCTTC. The chain uses TRBV7-2 and TRBJ2-1; D unresolved. CDR1 and CDR2 from the germline V gene are SGHTA and FQGNSA. V lost 0 bases and J lost 6, with 6 bases in between. The CDR3 sequence is 13 residues long.

The V gene is TRBV6-2 or TRBV6-3, the J gene TRBJ2-2; 13 nucleotides line up with TRBD2. Germline V gives CDR1 MNHEY, CDR2 SVGEGT. The CDR3 is 17 residues long. The V segment lost 5 bases and the J segment 5 bases; nucleotides outside the gene matches: 8. The CDR3 region is CASSEGLAGARTGELFF. CDR3 DNA: TGTGCCAGCAGTGAAGGACTAGCGGGAGCTAGGACCGGGGAGCTGTTTTTT.

The gene calls are TRBV28 and TRBJ2-7, with 7 bases matching TRBD2. Germline lookup yields CDR1 MDHEN and CDR2 SYDVKM. J lost 1 base, V lost 2 bases, and 5 bases had no gene match. The CDR3 consists of 15 residues. The CDR3 loop reads CASSLTGRLSYEQYF. The CDR3 bases are TGTGCCAGCAGTTTAACCGGGAGGCTGTCCTACGAGCAGTACTTC.

This clonotype was observed many times. The rearrangement uses TRBV7-9 and TRBJ2-1, with 9 positions matching TRBD1. J was trimmed by 3 bases and V by 1 base; bases with no gene match: 13. There are 19 residues in the CDR3. Germline CDR1 is SEHNR and CDR2 is FQNEAQ (reference sequence). This chain's CDR3 is CASSLEWGQGQIFYNEQFF. In DNA form, the CDR3 reads TGTGCCAGCAGCTTAGAGTGGGGACAGGGCCAGATATTCTACAATGAGCAGTTCTTC.

This clonotype appeared many times. The chain links TRBV12-3 or TRBV12-4 to TRBJ1-3; unclear D gene. Trimming shortened V by 3 bases and J by 2 bases, and 8 bases separated the two germline ends. This CDR3 comprises 14 residues. The CDR3 protein is CASSFRGTGNTIYF. DNA of the CDR3: TGTGCCAGCAGTTTTCGGGGTACTGGAAACACCATATATTTT.

This clonotype was counted between two and nine times. The V gene is TRBV6-2 or TRBV6-3, the J gene TRBJ2-1; TRBD1 aligns across 8 bases. Germline V gene sequence: CDR1 MNHEY, CDR2 SVGEGT. The J segment lost 4 bases and the V segment lost 2 bases, leaving 7 bases of the junction unmatched. This CDR3 has 16 residues. Here the CDR3 DNA reads TGTGCCAGCAGTTACCCCGACAGGGGTCTATACAATGAGCAGTTCTTC. Its protein product is CASSYPDRGLYNEQFF.

This clonotype was picked up many times. The rearrangement joins TRBV7-2 to TRBJ1-6; the match to TRBD1 covers 7 bases. Germline V lookup: CDR1 SGHTA, CDR2 FQGNSA. Trimming took 2 bases from V and 3 from J; bases not matched to a gene: 10. The length of the CDR3 is 18 residues. In nucleotides, the CDR3 is TGTGCCAGCAGCTTACGGTCGACAGGGCCCTTCTATAATTCACCCCTCCACTTT. This translates into CASSLRSTGPFYNSPLHF.

This clonotype showed up many times. V gene TRBV7-2 combines with J gene TRBJ2-2; the D gene could be TRBD1 or TRBD2 (5 bases each). The CDR3 covers 12 residues. The germline V and J ends were trimmed by 8 bases and 3 bases, with 7 bases remaining between them. Looked up from germline, CDR1 is SGHTA and CDR2 is FQGNSA. DNA for the CDR3: TGTGCCAGCGGGACCCACACCGGGGAGCTGTTTTTT. It codes for CASGTHTGELFF. The variable domain in full, with the rest retrieved from reference TRBV7-2 and TRBJ2-2, is GAGVSQSPSNKVTEKGKDVELRCDPISGHTALYWYRQSLGQGLEFLIYFQGNSAPDKSGLPSDRFSAERTGGSVSTLTIQRTQQEDSAVYLCASGTHTGELFFGEGSRLTVL.

This clonotype has just a few counts. This chain uses TRBV7-6 with TRBJ2-3; 8 bases are shared with TRBD2. V lost 11 bases, J lost 6 bases, and 7 bases stayed unmatched. The CDR3 contains 12 residues. CDR1 and CDR2 from the germline V gene are SGHVS and FNYEAQ. This CDR3 is CASAGVGDTQYF. The CDR3 DNA reads as TGTGCCTCAGCGGGAGTTGGTGATACGCAGTATTTT.

V usage is TRBV6-6 and J usage is TRBJ1-6, with D unclear. This CDR3 region has 13 residues. The germline V and J ends were trimmed by 5 bases and 13 bases, with 15 bases remaining between them. Per germline, CDR1 MNHNY and CDR2 SVGAGI (reference sequence). CDR3: CASSQRPGFPLHF. CDR3 in DNA: TGTGCCAGCAGTCAGAGGCCCGGGTTTCCCCTCCACTTT.

This chain joins TRBV6-2 or TRBV6-3 and TRBJ1-1, with 10 bases identical to TRBD1. Germline V gene lookup returns CDR1 MNHEY and CDR2 SVGEGT. V lost 0 bases to trimming and J lost 3 bases; unmatched junction nucleotides: 25. There are 23 residues in the CDR3. CDR3 sequence reads: CASSYSRHNEGQGWTRRDTEAFF. CDR3 coding DNA: TGTGCCAGCAGTTACTCCAGACATAACGAGGGACAGGGGTGGACCAGACGGGACACTGAAGCTTTCTTT.

CDR3 bases: TGTGCCAGCAGTGAAAAGGTCACCTACAATGAGCAGTTCTTC. It codes for CASSEKVTYNEQFF. The gene calls are TRBV2 and TRBJ2-1; D not resolved. The germline V gene encodes CDR1 SNHLY and CDR2 FYNNEI. Trimming cost V 2 bases and J 2 bases, with 7 bases left between them. The CDR3 sequence is 14 residues long.

This chain uses TRBV6-5 with TRBJ2-1; 9 bases fit TRBD2. CDR1 is MNHEY and CDR2 is SVGAGI in the germline V gene. V lost 3 bases and J lost 7; bases outside the gene matches: 10. The CDR3 is made up of 16 amino acids. CDR3 region: CASSYRVAGVDNEQFF. The DNA of the CDR3 is TGTGCCAGCAGTTATCGAGTAGCGGGAGTGGATAATGAGCAGTTCTTC.

This clonotype appeared a few times. The chain recombines TRBV27 with TRBJ2-3, with a tentative D call TRBD2 (7 bases). CDR3 length: 16 amino acids. Deletions cut 7 bases from V and 0 bases from J, with 17 bases between. Germline lookup yields CDR1 MNHEY and CDR2 SMNVEV (reference sequence). For the CDR3, the DNA is TGTGCCAGCAACCAGGGGAGGGTGACTAGCACAGATACGCAGTATTTT. Encoded protein: CASNQGRVTSTDTQYF.

The rearrangement uses TRBV28 and TRBJ2-5, with 7 nucleotides matching TRBD1. Germline V gene data show CDR1 as MDHEN and CDR2 as SYDVKM. This CDR3 comprises 14 residues. With V trimmed by 3 bases and J by 3 bases, 4 bases remained unmatched. CDR3 sequence reads: CASSFLTGEETQYF. The DNA for the CDR3 is TGTGCCAGCAGTTTTCTAACAGGGGAAGAGACCCAGTACTTC.

The chain combines TRBV7-2 with TRBJ1-4; no firm D call. Trimming took off 1 base at V and 4 bases at J, with 10 bases between the two ends. Germline CDR1 reads SGHTA; CDR2 reads FQGNSA. The CDR3 sequence is 15 residues long. CDR3 DNA: TGTGCCAGCAGCTTAGGGGCAGCTTATAATGAAAAACTGTTTTTT. Its translation is CASSLGAAYNEKLFF.

As for this clonotype: One end of the junction is discordant with germline, which a read error may explain. The chain joins TRBV11-2 to TRBJ2-5; TRBD2 agrees at 8 bases. This CDR3 contains 14 residues. From germline, CDR1 is SGHAT and CDR2 FQNNGV. The chain's CDR3 is CASSPLREATPSGF. CDR3 in DNA: TGTGCCAGCAGTCCTCTGCGGGAGGCCACACCCAGTGGGTTC.

This clonotype appeared many times. The V call is TRBV7-2, the J call TRBJ2-5; no clear D. Trimming shortened V by 1 base and J by 0 bases, and 9 bases separated the two germline ends. This CDR3 contains 15 residues. CDR1 SGHTA and CDR2 FQGNSA come from the germline V gene. CDR3 bases: TGTGCCAGCAGCTTAGTTAGACTCAACCAAGAGACCCAGTACTTC. Amino acids: CASSLVRLNQETQYF.

The rearrangement joins TRBV28 to TRBJ2-7, with 10 bases that match TRBD2. CDR3 length: 13 residues. The junction had 2 bases not matched to a gene; V was cut back by 4 bases and J by 5 bases. Germline loops: CDR1 MDHEN, CDR2 SYDVKM. This CDR3 is CASSWTSGHEQYF. The CDR3 nucleotides are TGTGCCAGCAGTTGGACTAGCGGTCACGAGCAGTACTTC.

As for this clonotype: With a much larger clone just one base away, this may be a read error. The rearrangement joins TRBV12-3 or TRBV12-4 to TRBJ2-5; D not certain. This CDR3 comprises 13 residues. The V end lost 2 bases, the J end lost 5 bases, and 9 bases lay between the germline ends. The CDR3 nucleotides read TGTGCCAGCAGTTTACGGTGTAGGGAGACCCAGTACTTC. It encodes CASSLRCRETQYF.

Only one count was recorded for this clonotype. The chain joins TRBV11-1 to TRBJ2-1; 10 bases are shared with TRBD1. Per germline, CDR1 SGHAT and CDR2 FQDESV (reference sequence). V lost 1 base to trimming and J lost 9 bases; unmatched junction nucleotides: 6. The CDR3 is made up of 15 amino acids. This CDR3 reads CASSLGQGAPSEQFF. DNA of the CDR3: TGTGCCAGCAGCTTAGGACAGGGGGCTCCAAGTGAGCAGTTCTTC. The entire variable domain, with the rest obtained from reference TRBV11-1 and TRBJ2-1, is as follows: EAEVAQSPRYKITEKSQAVAFWCDPISGHATLYWYRQILGQGPELLVQFQDESVVDDSQLPKDRFSAERLKGVDSTLKIQPAELGDSAMYLCASSLGQGAPSEQFFGPGTRLTVL.

This clonotype has ten or more counts. The V gene is TRBV7-9, the J gene TRBJ2-5; 7 bases align to TRBD2. CDR3 length: 18 residues. Germline V lookup: CDR1 SEHNR, CDR2 FQNEAQ (reference sequence). The V gene end was trimmed by 5 bases and the J gene end by 5 bases; junction bases not matched to a gene: 20. This chain's CDR3 is CASSGKEDRTSSVETQYF. The CDR3 coding sequence is TGTGCCAGCAGCGGAAAAGAAGATCGGACTAGTTCGGTTGAGACCCAGTACTTC.

This clonotype showed up many times. This sequence joins TRBV6-5 and TRBJ1-2; TRBD1 aligns across 7 bases. Germline values: CDR1 MNHEY, CDR2 SVGAGI. The CDR3 totals 14 residues. J was trimmed by 3 bases and V by 4 bases; bases with no gene match: 5. Written as DNA, the CDR3 is TGTGCCAGCAGTTCGCATACAGGGGACTATGGCTACACCTTC. Translated: CASSSHTGDYGYTF.

This clonotype was seen more than once but under ten times. V usage is TRBV6-2 or TRBV6-3 and J usage is TRBJ2-5; D gene uncertain. The CDR3 is 12 residues long. Trimming removed 2 bases from V and 13 bases from J, with 14 bases in between. Germline V gene sequence: CDR1 MNHEY, CDR2 SVGEGT. Written as DNA, the CDR3 is TGTGCCAGCAGTTACCCGGACGCTTATTTGTACTTC. Its protein product is CASSYPDAYLYF.

This clonotype was observed at least ten times. V usage is TRBV7-6 and J usage is TRBJ2-5; 14 bases line up with TRBD2. Germline-derived CDR1 and CDR2 are SGHVS and FNYEAQ. Losses at the gene ends were 1 base for V and 5 bases for J; bases not matched to a gene: 12. This CDR3 has 19 residues. CDR3 amino acids: CASSLEEVGTSGSRETQYF. CDR3 coding DNA: TGTGCCAGCAGCTTAGAGGAGGTCGGGACTAGCGGGAGTCGGGAGACCCAGTACTTC.